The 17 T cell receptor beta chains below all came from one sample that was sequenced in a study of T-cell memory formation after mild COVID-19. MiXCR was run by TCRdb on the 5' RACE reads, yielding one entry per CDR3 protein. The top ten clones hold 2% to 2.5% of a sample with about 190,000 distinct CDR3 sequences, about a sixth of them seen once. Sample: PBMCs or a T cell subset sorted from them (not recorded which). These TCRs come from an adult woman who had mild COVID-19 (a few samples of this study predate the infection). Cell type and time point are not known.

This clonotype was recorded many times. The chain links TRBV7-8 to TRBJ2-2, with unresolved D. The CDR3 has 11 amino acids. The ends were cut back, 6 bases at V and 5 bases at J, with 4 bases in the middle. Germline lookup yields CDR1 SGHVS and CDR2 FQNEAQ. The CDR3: CASRGTGELFF. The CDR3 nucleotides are TGTGCCAGCAGGGGAACCGGGGAGCTGTTTTTT.

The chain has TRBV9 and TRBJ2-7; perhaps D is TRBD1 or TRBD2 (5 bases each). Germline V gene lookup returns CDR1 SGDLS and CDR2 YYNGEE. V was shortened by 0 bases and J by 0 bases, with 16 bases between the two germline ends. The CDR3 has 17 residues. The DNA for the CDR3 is TGTGCCAGCAGCGTAGGAGGGTTAGGGGACCGCTCCTACGAGCAGTACTTC. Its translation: CASSVGGLGDRSYEQYF.

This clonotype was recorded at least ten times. As DNA, the CDR3 is TGCAGCGTTGATAGGCAGGGGGACTATGGCTACACCTTC. It translates to CSVDRQGDYGYTF. V usage is TRBV29-1 and J usage is TRBJ1-2; TRBD1 aligns across 7 bases. Germline values: CDR1 SQVTM, CDR2 ANQGSEA. J lost 3 bases, V lost 3 bases, and 4 bases had no gene match. This CDR3 is built from 13 residues. The entire variable domain, with the rest obtained from reference TRBV29-1 and TRBJ1-2, is as follows: SAVISQKPSRDICQRGTSLTIQCQVDSQVTMMFWYRQQPGQSLTLIATANQGSEATYESGFVIDKFPISRPNLTFSTLTVSNMSPEDSSIYLCSVDRQGDYGYTFGSGTRLTVV.

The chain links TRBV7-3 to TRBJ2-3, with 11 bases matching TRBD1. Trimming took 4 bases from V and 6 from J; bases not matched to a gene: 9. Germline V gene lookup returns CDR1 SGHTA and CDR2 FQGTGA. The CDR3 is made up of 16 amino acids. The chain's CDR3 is CASSSRTGGGVDTQYF. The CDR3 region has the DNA TGTGCCAGCAGCTCCCGGACAGGGGGCGGGGTGGATACGCAGTATTTT.

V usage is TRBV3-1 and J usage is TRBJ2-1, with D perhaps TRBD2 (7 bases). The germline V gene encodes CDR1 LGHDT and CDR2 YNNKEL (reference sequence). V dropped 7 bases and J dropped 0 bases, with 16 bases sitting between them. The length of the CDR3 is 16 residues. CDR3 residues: CASTLEGGYSYNEQFF. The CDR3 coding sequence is TGTGCCAGCACCCTAGAGGGGGGGTACTCCTACAATGAGCAGTTCTTC.

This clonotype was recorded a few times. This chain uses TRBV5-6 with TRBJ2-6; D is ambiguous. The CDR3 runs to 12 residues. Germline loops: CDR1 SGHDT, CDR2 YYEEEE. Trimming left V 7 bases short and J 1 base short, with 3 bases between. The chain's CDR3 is CASLSGANVLTF. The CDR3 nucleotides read TGTGCCAGCCTGTCTGGGGCCAACGTCCTGACTTTC. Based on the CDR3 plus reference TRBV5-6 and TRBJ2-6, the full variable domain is DAGVTQSPTHLIKTRGQQVTLRCSPKSGHDTVSWYQQALGQGPQFIFQYYEEEERQRGNFPDRFSGHQFPNYSSELNVNALLLGDSALYLCASLSGANVLTFGAGSRLTVL.

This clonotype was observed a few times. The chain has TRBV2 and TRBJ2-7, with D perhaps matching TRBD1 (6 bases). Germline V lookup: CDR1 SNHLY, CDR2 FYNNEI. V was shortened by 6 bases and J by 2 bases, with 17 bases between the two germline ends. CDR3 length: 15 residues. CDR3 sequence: CASRLDRPSTYEQYF. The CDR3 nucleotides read TGTGCCAGCAGACTCGACAGGCCTAGCACCTACGAGCAGTACTTC.

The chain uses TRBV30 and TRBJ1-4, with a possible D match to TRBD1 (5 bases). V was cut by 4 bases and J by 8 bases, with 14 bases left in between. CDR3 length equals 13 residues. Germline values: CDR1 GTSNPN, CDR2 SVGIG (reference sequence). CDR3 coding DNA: TGTGCCTGGAAGGGGCTGGCCGAAGAAAAACTGTTTTTT. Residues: CAWKGLAEEKLFF.

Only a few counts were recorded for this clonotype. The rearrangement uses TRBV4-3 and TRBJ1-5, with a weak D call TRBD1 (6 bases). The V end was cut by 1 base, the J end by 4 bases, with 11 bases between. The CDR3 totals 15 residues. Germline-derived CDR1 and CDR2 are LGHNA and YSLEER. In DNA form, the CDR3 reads TGCGCCAGCAGCCAAGGCCGGGACACGAATCAGCCCCAGCATTTT. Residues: CASSQGRDTNQPQHF.

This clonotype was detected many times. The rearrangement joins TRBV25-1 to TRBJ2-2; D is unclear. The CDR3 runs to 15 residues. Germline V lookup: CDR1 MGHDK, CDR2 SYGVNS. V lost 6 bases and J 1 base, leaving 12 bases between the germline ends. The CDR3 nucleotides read TGTGCCAGCAGCTTTAGTACAGTGAACACCGGGGAGCTGTTTTTT. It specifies CASSFSTVNTGELFF.

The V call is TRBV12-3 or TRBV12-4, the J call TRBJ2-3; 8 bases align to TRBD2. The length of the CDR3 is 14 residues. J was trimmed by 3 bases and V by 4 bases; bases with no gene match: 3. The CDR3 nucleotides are TGTGCCAGCAGTTCTAGCGGGCGTACAGATACGCAGTATTTT. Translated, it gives CASSSSGRTDTQYF.

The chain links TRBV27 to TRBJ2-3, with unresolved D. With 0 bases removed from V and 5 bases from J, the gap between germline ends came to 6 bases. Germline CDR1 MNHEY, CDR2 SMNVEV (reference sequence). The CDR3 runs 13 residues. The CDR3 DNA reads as TGTGCCAGCAGTTTATCGGTTCGAGATACGCAGTATTTT. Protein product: CASSLSVRDTQYF.

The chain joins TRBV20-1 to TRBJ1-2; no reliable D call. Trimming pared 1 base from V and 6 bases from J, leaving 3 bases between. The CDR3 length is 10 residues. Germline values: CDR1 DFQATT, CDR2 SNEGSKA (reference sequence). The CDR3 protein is CSARGNGYTF. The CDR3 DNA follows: TGCAGTGCTAGAGGGAATGGCTACACCTTC.

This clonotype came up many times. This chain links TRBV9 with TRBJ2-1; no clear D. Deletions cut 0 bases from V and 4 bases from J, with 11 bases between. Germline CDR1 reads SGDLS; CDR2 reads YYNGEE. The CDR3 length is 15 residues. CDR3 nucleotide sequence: TGTGCCAGCAGCGTAGGCTCGGTGATTTACAATGAGCAGTTCTTC. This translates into CASSVGSVIYNEQFF.

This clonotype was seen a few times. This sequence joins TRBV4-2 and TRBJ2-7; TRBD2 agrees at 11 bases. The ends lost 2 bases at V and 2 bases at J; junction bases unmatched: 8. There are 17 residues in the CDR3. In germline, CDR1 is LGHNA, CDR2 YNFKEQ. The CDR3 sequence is CASSQQLSGRAPYEQYF. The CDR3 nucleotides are TGTGCCAGCAGCCAACAGCTTAGCGGGAGGGCCCCCTACGAGCAGTACTTC.

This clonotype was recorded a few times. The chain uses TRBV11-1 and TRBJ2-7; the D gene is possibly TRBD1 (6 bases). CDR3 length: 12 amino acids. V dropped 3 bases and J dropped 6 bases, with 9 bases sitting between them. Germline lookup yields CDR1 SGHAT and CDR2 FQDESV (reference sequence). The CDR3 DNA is TGTGCCAGCAGCTTGGACAGTAGCGAGCAGTACTTC. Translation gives CASSLDSSEQYF.

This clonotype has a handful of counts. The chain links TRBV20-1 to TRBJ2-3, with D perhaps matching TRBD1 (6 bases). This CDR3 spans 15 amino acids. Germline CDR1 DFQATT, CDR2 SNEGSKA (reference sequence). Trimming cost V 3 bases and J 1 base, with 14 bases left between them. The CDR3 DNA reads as TGCAGTGCTAGTTCAGGGGCCTCGCGCACAGATACGCAGTATTTT. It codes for CSASSGASRTDTQYF.